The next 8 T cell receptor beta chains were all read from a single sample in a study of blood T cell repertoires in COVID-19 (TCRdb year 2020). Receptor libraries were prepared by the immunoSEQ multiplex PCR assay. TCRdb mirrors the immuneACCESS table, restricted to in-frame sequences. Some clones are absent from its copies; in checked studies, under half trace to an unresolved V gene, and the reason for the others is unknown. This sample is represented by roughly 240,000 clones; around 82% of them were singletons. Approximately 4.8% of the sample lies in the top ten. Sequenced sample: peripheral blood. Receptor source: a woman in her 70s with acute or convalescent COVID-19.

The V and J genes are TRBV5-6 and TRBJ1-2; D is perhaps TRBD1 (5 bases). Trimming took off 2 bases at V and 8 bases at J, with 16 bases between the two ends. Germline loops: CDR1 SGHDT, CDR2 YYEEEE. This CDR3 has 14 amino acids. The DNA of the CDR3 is TGTGCCAGCAGCTTTCAAGGGGTAGGATGGGGCTACACCTTC. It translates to CASSFQGVGWGYTF.

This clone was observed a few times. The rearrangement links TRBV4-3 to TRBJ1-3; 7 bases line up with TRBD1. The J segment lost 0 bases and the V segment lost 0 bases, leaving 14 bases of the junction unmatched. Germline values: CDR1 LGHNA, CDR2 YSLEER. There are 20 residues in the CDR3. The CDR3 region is CASSQDRTRNRGSSGNTIYF. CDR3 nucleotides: TGCGCCAGCAGCCAAGACAGGACCCGAAACAGGGGCAGCTCTGGAAACACCATATATTTT.

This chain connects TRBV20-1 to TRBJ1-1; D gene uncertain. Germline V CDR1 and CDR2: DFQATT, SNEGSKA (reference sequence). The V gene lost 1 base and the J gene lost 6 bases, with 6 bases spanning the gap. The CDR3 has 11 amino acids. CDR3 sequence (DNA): TGCAGTGCTAGAGTGCCGGCTGAAGCTTTCTTT. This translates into CSARVPAEAFF.

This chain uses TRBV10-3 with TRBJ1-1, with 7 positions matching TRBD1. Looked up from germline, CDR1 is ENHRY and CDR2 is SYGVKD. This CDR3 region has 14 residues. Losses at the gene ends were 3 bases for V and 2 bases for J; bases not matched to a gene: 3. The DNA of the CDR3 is TGTGCCATCAGTGAACAGGGGCCAAACACTGAAGCTTTCTTT. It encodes CAISEQGPNTEAFF.

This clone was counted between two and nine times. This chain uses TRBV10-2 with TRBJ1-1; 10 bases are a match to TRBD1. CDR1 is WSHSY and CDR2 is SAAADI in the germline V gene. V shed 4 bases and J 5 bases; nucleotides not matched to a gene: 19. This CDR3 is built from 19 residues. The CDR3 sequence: CASSAALGQGGNRRTEAFF. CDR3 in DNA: TGCGCCAGCAGTGCCGCCCTCGGACAGGGGGGAAATAGGCGAACTGAAGCTTTCTTT.

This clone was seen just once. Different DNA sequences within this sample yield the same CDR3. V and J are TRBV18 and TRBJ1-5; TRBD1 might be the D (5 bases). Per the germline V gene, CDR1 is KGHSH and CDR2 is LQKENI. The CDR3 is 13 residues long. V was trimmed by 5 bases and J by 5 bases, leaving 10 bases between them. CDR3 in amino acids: CASSSDRDQPQHF. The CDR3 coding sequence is TGTGCCAGCTCATCCGACAGAGATCAGCCCCAGCATTTT.

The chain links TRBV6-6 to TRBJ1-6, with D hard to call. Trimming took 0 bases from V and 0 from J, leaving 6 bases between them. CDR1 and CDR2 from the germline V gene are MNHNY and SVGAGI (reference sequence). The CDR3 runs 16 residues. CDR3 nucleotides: TGTGCCAGCAGTTACTCCGACATCTCCTATAATTCACCCCTCCACTTT. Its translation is CASSYSDISYNSPLHF.

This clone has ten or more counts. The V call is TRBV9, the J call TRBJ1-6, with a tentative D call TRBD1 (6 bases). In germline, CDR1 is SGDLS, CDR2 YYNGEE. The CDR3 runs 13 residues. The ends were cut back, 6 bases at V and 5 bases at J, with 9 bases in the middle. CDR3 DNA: TGTGCCAGCAACAGGGATAATAATTCACCCCTCCACTTT. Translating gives CASNRDNNSPLHF. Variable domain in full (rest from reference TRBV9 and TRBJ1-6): DSGVTQTPKHLITATGQRVTLRCSPRSGDLSVYWYQQSLDQGLQFLIQYYNGEERAKGNILERFSAQQFPDLHSELNLSSLELGDSALYFCASNRDNNSPLHFGNGTRLTVT.